This T cell receptor beta chain is from a study of cytomegalovirus exposure and HLA in healthy donors. Trimming stripped 4 bases from V and 5 bases from J, with 14 bases between. Germline V gene lookup returns CDR1 SGHAT and CDR2 FQNNGV. This CDR3 region has 14 residues. This PCR relied on a set of 60 Vbeta primers and 13 Jbeta primers. Generated by immunoSEQ multiplex PCR, the TCRdb table keeps only in-frame clones and is missing some. The table has 130,000 or so clones, 75% seen once. The material sequenced was PBMCs. J is TRBJ1-1 and V is TRBV11-2, with D perhaps matching TRBD1 (6 bases). This receptor was taken from a woman in her forties in good health and CMV-seropositive. The CDR3 loop reads CASSYSPGVTEAFF. DNA of the CDR3: TGTGCCAGCAGCTACAGTCCAGGGGTGACTGAAGCTTTCTTT.